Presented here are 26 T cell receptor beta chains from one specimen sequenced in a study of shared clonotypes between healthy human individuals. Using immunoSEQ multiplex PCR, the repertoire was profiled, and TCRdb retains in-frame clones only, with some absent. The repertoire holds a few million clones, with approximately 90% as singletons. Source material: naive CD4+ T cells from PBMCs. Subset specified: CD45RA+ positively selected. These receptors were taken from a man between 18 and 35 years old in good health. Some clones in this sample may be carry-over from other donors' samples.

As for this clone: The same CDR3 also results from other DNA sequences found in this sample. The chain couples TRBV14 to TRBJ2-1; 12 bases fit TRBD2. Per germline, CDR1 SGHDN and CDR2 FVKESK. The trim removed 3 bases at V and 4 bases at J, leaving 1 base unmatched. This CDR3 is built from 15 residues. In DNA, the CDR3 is TGTGCCAGCAGCCAGGGGACTAGCGGGTACAATGAGCAGTTCTTC. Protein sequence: CASSQGTSGYNEQFF.

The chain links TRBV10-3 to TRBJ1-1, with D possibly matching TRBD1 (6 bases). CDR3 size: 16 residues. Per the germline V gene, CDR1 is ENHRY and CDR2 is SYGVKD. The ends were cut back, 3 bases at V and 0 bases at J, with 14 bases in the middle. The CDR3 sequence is CAISDHPRQVNTEAFF. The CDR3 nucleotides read TGTGCCATCAGTGACCACCCTAGACAGGTGAACACTGAAGCTTTCTTT.

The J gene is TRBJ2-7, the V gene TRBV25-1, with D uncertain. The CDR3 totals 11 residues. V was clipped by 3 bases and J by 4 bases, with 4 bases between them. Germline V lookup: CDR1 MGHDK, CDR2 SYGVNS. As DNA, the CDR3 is TGTGCCAGCAGTGACCAATACGAGCAGTACTTC. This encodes CASSDQYEQYF.

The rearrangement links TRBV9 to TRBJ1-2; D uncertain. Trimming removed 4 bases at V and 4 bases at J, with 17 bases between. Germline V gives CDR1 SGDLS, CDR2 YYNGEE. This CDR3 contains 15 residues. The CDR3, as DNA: TGTGCCAGCAGCACAGCACATGACACCAGCTATGGCTACACCTTC. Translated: CASSTAHDTSYGYTF.

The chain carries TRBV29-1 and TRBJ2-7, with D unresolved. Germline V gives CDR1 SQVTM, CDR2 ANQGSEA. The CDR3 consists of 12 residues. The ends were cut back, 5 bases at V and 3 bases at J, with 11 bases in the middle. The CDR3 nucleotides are TGCAGCGTTCCCGGTCAGAACTACGAGCAGTACTTC. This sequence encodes CSVPGQNYEQYF.

DNA of the CDR3: TGTGCCAGCAGCTGGGAGGGCTTGGGATATGGCTACACCTTC. Amino acids: CASSWEGLGYGYTF. The chain combines TRBV7-2 with TRBJ1-2; D gene uncertain. V gave up 4 bases and J gave up 5 bases, with 14 bases separating them. The CDR3 contains 14 residues. The germline gives CDR1 SGHTA, CDR2 FQGNSA.

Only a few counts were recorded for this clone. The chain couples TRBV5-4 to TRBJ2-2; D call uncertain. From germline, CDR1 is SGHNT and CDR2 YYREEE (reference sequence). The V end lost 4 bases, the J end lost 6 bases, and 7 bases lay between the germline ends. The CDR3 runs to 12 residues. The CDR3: CASSAVAGELFF. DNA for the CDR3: TGTGCCAGCAGCGCGGTGGCCGGGGAGCTGTTTTTT.

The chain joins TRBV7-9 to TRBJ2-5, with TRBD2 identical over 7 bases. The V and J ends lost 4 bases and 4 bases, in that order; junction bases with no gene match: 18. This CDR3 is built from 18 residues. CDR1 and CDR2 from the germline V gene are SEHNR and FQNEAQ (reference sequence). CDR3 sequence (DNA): TGTGCCAGCAGCTCTATATCTGGCGGAGCGGGGCCTGGAGAGACCCAGTACTTC. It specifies CASSSISGGAGPGETQYF.

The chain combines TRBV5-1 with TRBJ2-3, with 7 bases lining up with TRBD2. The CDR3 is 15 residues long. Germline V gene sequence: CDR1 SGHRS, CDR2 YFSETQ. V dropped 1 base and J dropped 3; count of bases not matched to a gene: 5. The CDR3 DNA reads TGCGCCAGCAGCTTGAGGCGGGAGATTACAGATACGCAGTATTTT. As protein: CASSLRREITDTQYF. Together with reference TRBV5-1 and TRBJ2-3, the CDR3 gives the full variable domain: KAGVTQTPRYLIKTRGQQVTLSCSPISGHRSVSWYQQTPGQGLQFLFEYFSETQRNKGNFPGRFSGRQFSNSRSEMNVSTLELGDSALYLCASSLRREITDTQYFGPGTRLTVL.

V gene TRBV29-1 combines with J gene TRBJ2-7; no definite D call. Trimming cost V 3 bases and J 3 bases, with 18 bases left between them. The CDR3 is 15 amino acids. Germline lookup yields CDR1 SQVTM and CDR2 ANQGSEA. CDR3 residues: CSVEVSGPHFYEQYF. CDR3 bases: TGCAGCGTTGAGGTTTCAGGCCCCCATTTCTACGAGCAGTACTTC.

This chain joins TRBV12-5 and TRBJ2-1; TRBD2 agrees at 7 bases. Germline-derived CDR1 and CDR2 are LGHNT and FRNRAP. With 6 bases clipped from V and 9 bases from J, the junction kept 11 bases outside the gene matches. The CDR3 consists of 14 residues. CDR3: CASGQGDGRFEQFF. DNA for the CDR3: TGTGCTAGTGGCCAAGGGGACGGGAGGTTTGAGCAGTTCTTC.

CDR3 loop: CASSLPRGGGGGYNEQFF. In DNA, the CDR3 is TGTGCCAGTAGTCTTCCCCGGGGTGGCGGTGGGGGATACAATGAGCAGTTCTTC. This chain uses TRBV19 with TRBJ2-1; D might be TRBD1 or TRBD2, each matching 5 bases. Per the germline V gene, CDR1 is LNHDA and CDR2 is SQIVND (reference sequence). V lost 5 bases and J lost 4, with 24 bases in between. The CDR3 runs to 18 residues. Variable domain in full (rest from reference TRBV19 and TRBJ2-1): DGGITQSPKYLFRKEGQNVTLSCEQNLNHDAMYWYRQDPGQGLRLIYYSQIVNDFQKGDIAEGYSVSREKKESFPLTVTSAQKNPTAFYLCASSLPRGGGGGYNEQFFGPGTRLTVL.

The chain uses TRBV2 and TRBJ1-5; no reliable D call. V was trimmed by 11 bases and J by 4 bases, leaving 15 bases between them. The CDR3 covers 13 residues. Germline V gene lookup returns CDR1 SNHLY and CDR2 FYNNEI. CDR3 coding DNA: TGTGCCTCAGCTGGGCGAACTAATCAGCCCCAGCATTTT. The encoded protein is CASAGRTNQPQHF. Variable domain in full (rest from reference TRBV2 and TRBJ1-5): EPEVTQTPSHQVTQMGQEVILRCVPISNHLYFYWYRQILGQKVEFLVSFYNNEISEKSEIFDDQFSVERPDGSNFTLKIRSTKLEDSAMYFCASAGRTNQPQHFGDGTRLSIL.

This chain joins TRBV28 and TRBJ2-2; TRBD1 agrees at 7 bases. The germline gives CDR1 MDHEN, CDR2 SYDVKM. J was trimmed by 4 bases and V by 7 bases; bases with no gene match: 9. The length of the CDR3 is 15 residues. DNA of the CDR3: TGTGCCAGCAAGTTGACAGGGATGGCCACCGGGGAGCTGTTTTTT. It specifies CASKLTGMATGELFF. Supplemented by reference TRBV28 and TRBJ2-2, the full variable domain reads DVKVTQSSRYLVKRTGEKVFLECVQDMDHENMFWYRQDPGLGLRLIYFSYDVKMKEKGDIPEGYSVSREKKERFSLILESASTNQTSMYLCASKLTGMATGELFFGEGSRLTVL.

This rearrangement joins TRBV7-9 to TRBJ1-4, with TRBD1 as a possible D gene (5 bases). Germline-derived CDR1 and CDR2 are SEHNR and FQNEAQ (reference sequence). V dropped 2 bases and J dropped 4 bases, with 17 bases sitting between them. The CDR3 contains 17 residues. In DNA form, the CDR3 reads TGTGCCAGCAGCTTACCGGGGACCAGACGAGTTAATGAAAAACTGTTTTTT. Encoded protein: CASSLPGTRRVNEKLFF.

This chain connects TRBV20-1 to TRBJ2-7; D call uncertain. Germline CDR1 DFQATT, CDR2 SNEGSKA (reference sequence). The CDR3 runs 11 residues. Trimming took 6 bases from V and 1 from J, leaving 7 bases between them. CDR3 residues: CSAAQSYEQYF. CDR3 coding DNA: TGCAGTGCCGCCCAGTCCTACGAGCAGTACTTC.

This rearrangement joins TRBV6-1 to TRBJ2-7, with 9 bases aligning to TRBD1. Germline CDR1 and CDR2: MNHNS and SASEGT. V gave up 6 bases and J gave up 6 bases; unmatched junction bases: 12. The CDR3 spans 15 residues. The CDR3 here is CASSAPGDRAGEQYF. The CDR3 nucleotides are TGTGCCAGCAGCGCCCCAGGGGACAGGGCCGGCGAGCAGTACTTC.

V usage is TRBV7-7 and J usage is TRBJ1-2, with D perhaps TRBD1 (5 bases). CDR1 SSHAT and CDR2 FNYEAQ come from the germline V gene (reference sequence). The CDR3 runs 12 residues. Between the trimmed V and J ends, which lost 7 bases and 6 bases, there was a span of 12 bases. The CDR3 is CASIQRGNGYTF. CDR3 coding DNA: TGTGCCAGCATCCAACGGGGCAATGGCTACACCTTC. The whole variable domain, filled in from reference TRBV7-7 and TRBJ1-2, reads GAGVSQSPRYKVTKRGQDVTLRCDPISSHATLYWYQQALGQGPEFLTYFNYEAQPDKSGLPSDRFSAERPEGSISTLTIQRTEQRDSAMYRCASIQRGNGYTFGSGTRLTVV.

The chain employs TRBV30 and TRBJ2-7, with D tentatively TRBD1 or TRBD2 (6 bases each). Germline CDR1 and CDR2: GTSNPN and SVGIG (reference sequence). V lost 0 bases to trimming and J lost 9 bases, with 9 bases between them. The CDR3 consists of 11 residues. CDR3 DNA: TGTGCCTGGAGTGTACAGGGAGGGCAGTACTTC. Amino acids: CAWSVQGGQYF.

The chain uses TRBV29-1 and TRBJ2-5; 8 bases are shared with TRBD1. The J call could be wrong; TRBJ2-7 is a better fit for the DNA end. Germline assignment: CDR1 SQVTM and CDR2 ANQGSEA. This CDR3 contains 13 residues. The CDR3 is CSVVPGGLNEQYF. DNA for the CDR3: TGCAGCGTTGTGCCAGGGGGCCTCAACGAGCAGTACTTC.

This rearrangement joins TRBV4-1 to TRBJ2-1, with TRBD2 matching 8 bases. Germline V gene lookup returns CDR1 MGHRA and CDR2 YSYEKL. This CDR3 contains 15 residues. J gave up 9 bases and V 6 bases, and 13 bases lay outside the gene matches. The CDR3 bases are TGCGCCAGCAGTCTGATCGGCGGGGGGCCCACTGAGCAGTTCTTC. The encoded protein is CASSLIGGGPTEQFF.

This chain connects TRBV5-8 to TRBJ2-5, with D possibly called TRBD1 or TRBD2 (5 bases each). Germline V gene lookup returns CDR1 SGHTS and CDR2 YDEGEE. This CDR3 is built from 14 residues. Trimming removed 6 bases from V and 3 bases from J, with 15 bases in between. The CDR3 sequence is CASNPWGRKETQYF. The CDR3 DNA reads TGTGCCAGCAACCCCTGGGGGAGAAAAGAGACCCAGTACTTC.

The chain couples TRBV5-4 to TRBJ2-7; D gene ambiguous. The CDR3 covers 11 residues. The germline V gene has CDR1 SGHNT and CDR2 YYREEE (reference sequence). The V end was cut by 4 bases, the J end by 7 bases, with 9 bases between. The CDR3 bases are TGTGCCAGCAGCCCCCGTGAGGAGCAGTACTTC. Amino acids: CASSPREEQYF.

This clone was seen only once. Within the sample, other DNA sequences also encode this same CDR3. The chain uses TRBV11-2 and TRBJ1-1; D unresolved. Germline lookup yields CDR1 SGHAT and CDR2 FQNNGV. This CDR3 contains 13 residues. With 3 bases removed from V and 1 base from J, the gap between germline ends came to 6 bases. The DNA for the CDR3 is TGTGCCAGCAGCTTGACGGGGAACACTGAAGCTTTCTTT. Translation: CASSLTGNTEAFF.

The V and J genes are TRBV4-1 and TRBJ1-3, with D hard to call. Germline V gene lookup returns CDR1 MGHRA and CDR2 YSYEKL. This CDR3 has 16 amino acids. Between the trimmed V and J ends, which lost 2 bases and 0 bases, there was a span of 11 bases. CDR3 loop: CASSQSIRSSGNTIYF. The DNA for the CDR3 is TGCGCCAGCAGCCAATCGATCCGGAGCTCTGGAAACACCATATATTTT.

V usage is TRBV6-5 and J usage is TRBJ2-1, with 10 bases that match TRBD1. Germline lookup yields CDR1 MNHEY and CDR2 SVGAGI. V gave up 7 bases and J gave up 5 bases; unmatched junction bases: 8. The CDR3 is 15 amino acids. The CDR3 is CASTGTGVGNNEQFF. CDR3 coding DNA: TGTGCCAGCACAGGGACAGGGGTGGGAAACAATGAGCAGTTCTTC.